The sequence of this T cell receptor beta chain was determined in a study of shared clonotypes between healthy human individuals. In the study overall: Donor composition was a couple of women and a few men, aged 18 to 49.

The CDR3 contains 13 residues. Germline CDR1 reads MGHRA; CDR2 reads YSYEKL. V lost 5 bases and J 8 bases, leaving 13 bases between the germline ends. The study ran the assay at deep level. The protocol was immunoSEQ multiplex PCR, while the TCRdb copy is restricted to in-frame clones and leaves out a portion. The top ten hold more than 0.1% of the sample, which has some 2.1 million clones, 90% to 95% seen once. This receptor was obtained from a man between 18 and 29 years old in good health. Sequenced input: naive CD4+ T cells sorted from blood. Noted subset: CD45RA+ positively selected. This sequence joins TRBV4-1 and TRBJ1-3; maybe TRBD1 (5 bases). CDR3 sequence reads: CASSSTEGYTIYF. CDR3 coding DNA: TGCGCCAGCAGCTCGACGGAGGGGTACACCATATATTTT.